This T cell receptor (beta chain) was captured by sequencing in a study of blood T cells in healthy people across ages. In its sample, this clonotype was seen many times. This CDR3 has 12 residues. CDR1 is MNHEY, CDR2 SVGEGT, per germline. Trimming took 2 bases from V and 10 from J, leaving 9 bases between them. PCR was performed a second time for roughly 7 to 12 cycles using a sample-barcoded 5' primer and a J-beta primer mix. A template-switch adaptor that had 12 random nucleotides put a tag on each cDNA molecule. Each of the samples gave a minimum of 3 million paired-end reads that contained CDR3. From the 5' RACE reads, TCRdb called clonotypes with MiXCR, one entry per CDR3 protein. The repertoire holds 1.5 million to 2 million distinct CDR3 sequences, with roughly 28% as singletons. The draw of peripheral blood yielded ten milliliters from each donor.

The rearrangement joins TRBV6-2 or TRBV6-3 to TRBJ2-1; D not resolved. The TCR comes from a woman in her 30s in good health. The sequencing sample was made of blood. CDR3 sequence (DNA): TGTGCCAGCAGTTACACGGCGGCCGAGCAGTTCTTC. It is translated as CASSYTAAEQFF.